Listed below are T cell receptor beta chains from one sample, sequenced in a study of blood T cell repertoires in COVID-19. Profiling relied on immunoSEQ multiplex PCR, and the TCRdb table lists in-frame clones only, not all of them. The table includes more than 300,000 clones, around nine tenths detected once. The sample comprised PBMCs or T cells enriched from blood (not recorded which). These TCRs come from a woman aged 25 to 45 who had recovered from COVID-19. Each CDR3 is given with its conserved first and last residue. D genes are given only for firm matches. Rows give clone size only sometimes, using once, few, many, or a class for an expanded clone.

j_call | v_call | d_call | clone_size | cdr3_nt | cdr3_aa
TRBJ1-1 | TRBV6-1 | TRBD1 | . | TGTGCCAGCAGTGAACAGGGGGCGAGCACTGAAGCTTTCTTT | CASSEQGASTEAFF
TRBJ1-2 | TRBV6-5 | TRBD1 | . | TGTGCCAGCAGCCTTACCAGGGGGCGAACAGACGGCTACACCTTC | CASSLTRGRTDGYTF
TRBJ2-5 | TRBV2 | TRBD2 | once | TGTGCCGCCGGGACTACCACCCAAGAGACCCAGTACTTC | CAAGTTTQETQYF
TRBJ1-5 | TRBV9 | . | once | TGTGCCAGCAGCTCCGGGGGAGGGCGGCCCCAGCATTTT | CASSSGGGRPQHF
TRBJ1-2 | TRBV19 | TRBD1 | . | TGTGCCAGTAGTGGGGACAGGGGTTTGTATGGCTACACCTTC | CASSGDRGLYGYTF
TRBJ2-3 | TRBV18 | . | . | TGTGCCAGCTCACCAAGACAGCACTATAGCACAGATACGCAGTATTTT | CASSPRQHYSTDTQYF
TRBJ2-7 | TRBV6-1 | . | . | TGTGCCAGCAGTGAAGGGGGGGTCTCGTTCTACGAGCAGTACTTC | CASSEGGVSFYEQYF
TRBJ2-7 | TRBV6-5 | TRBD1 | once | TGTGCCAGCAGTCACCGGGACAGGGTATACGAGCAGTACTTC | CASSHRDRVYEQYF
TRBJ1-2 | TRBV9 | TRBD1 | . | TGTGCCAGCAGCCCGACAGGGGGTTCTGGCTACACCTTC | CASSPTGGSGYTF
TRBJ1-4 | TRBV7-2 | TRBD1 | . | TGTGCCAGCAGGATCCTACAGGGGGGGGGAGGCGAACTGTTTTTT | CASRILQGGGGELFF
TRBJ1-5 | TRBV27 | . | . | TGTGCCAGCAGTTTAGCCGTGGCTCAGCCCCAGCATTTT | CASSLAVAQPQHF
TRBJ2-2 | TRBV23-1 | . | . | TGCGCCAGCAGTCAACTCGGTACCGGGGAGCTGTTTTTT | CASSQLGTGELFF
TRBJ1-1 | TRBV5-6 | . | . | TGTGCCAGCAGCTTGGCCGGGAGCACTGAAGCTTTCTTT | CASSLAGSTEAFF
TRBJ2-5 | TRBV6-1 | . | . | TGTGCCAGCAGTGAAACCCCCCCCCGGAGAGAGACCCAGTACTTC | CASSETPPRRETQYF
TRBJ1-1 | TRBV7-9 | . | . | TGTGCCAACTCGGCGGTAATCCCGAGCATGAACACTGAAGCTTTCTTT | CANSAVIPSMNTEAFF
TRBJ2-1 | TRBV2 | TRBD1 | . | TGTGCCAGCAGAAACACAGGGGCTGAGCAGTTCTTC | CASRNTGAEQFF
TRBJ1-5 | TRBV15 | TRBD1 | . | TGTGCCACCAGGGCGACAGGGGGCAGGGAACAGCCCCAGCATTTT | CATRATGGREQPQHF
TRBJ1-2 | TRBV6-2/TRBV6-3 | TRBD1 | . | TGTGCCAGCAGCCCTCAGGGGGGCCTGGTTAACTATGGCTACACCTTC | CASSPQGGLVNYGYTF
TRBJ1-2 | TRBV19 | TRBD1 | . | TGTGCCAGTAGTATAGGGACAGGACAGGGGTCTGGCTACACCTTC | CASSIGTGQGSGYTF
TRBJ2-5 | TRBV6-5 | TRBD1 | . | TGTGCCAGCAGGCGGGACAGGGTGACGGAGACCCAGTACTTC | CASRRDRVTETQYF
TRBJ2-2 | TRBV19 | TRBD2 | . | TGTGCCAGTAGTAAGGGACTAGCGGGGGGGACCGGGGAGCTGTTTTTT | CASSKGLAGGTGELFF
TRBJ2-7 | TRBV5-4 | . | . | TGTGCCAGCCGGGGGGCCGACGAAAGCGAGCAGTACTTC | CASRGADESEQYF
TRBJ1-4 | TRBV2 | . | . | TGTGCCAGCAGCAGGGTTATCGAAAAACTGTTTTTT | CASSRVIEKLFF
TRBJ2-7 | TRBV5-4 | TRBD1 | . | TGTGCCAGCAGCCGGATGGACAGGGGATCTTACGAGCAGTACTTC | CASSRMDRGSYEQYF
TRBJ1-4 | TRBV19 | . | . | TGTGCCAGTAGTTACAGTGCAACTAATGAAAAACTGTTTTTT | CASSYSATNEKLFF
TRBJ2-1 | TRBV6-5 | TRBD1 | . | TGTGCCAGCAGAGGGACAGGACGCTCCTACAATGAGCAGTTCTTC | CASRGTGRSYNEQFF
TRBJ2-5 | TRBV30 | TRBD2 | . | TGTGCCTGGACCCAGGCGGGGGGACTAGCTGGATACTTC | CAWTQAGGLAGYF
TRBJ1-1 | TRBV19 | TRBD1 | . | TGTGCCAGTAGTATAGATCTCTGGACAGGAAGGGCTGAAGCTTTCTTT | CASSIDLWTGRAEAFF
TRBJ1-2 | TRBV27 | . | . | TGTGCCAGCAGTGCCGCAGGCAGGGCCTCATACTATGGCTACACCTTC | CASSAAGRASYYGYTF
TRBJ2-7 | TRBV2 | TRBD2 | . | TGTGCCAGCAGTCCCCTAGCGGGGGGGCCGTCTCACGAGCAGTACTTC | CASSPLAGGPSHEQYF
TRBJ1-2 | TRBV7-8 | . | once | TGTGCCAGCAGCTGGGGGGGCTATGGCTACACCTTC | CASSWGGYGYTF
TRBJ2-7 | TRBV6-5 | TRBD1 | . | TGTGCCAGCAGTAGACCGGGACAGGGGGCGAGGGAGCAGTACTTC | CASSRPGQGAREQYF
TRBJ1-4 | TRBV4-1 | . | . | TGCGCCAGCAGCCAGACAGGAGCTAATGAAAAACTGTTTTTT | CASSQTGANEKLFF
TRBJ1-5 | TRBV7-8 | . | . | TGTGCCAGCAGTACTGGGGTAGGGGGTCAGCCCCAGCATTTT | CASSTGVGGQPQHF
TRBJ2-1 | TRBV7-3 | . | . | TGTGCCAGCAGCTTCGAGAGCTCCTACAATGAGCAGTTCTTC | CASSFESSYNEQFF
TRBJ2-1 | TRBV12-2 | . | . | TGTGCAAGTCGCCCGAGGACTAGCGGGGGGCCGAGCTCCTACAATGAGCAGTTCTTC | CASRPRTSGGPSSYNEQFF
TRBJ2-7 | TRBV7-2 | TRBD2 | few | TGTGCCAGCAGCTTAGTTGCGGGGGGGACCGAGCAGTACTTC | CASSLVAGGTEQYF
TRBJ1-2 | TRBV5-4 | . | . | TGTGCCAGCAGCTTGCCAGGGAATGGCTACACCTTC | CASSLPGNGYTF
TRBJ1-2 | TRBV5-4 | . | . | TGTGCCAGCAGCCCCTGGACCTCGCCCGGGGGTCACACCTTC | CASSPWTSPGGHTF
TRBJ1-1 | TRBV5-1 | . | . | TGCGCCAGCAGCTTGGTAGGGGGTGCTACTCTGAACACTGAAGCTTTCTTT | CASSLVGGATLNTEAFF